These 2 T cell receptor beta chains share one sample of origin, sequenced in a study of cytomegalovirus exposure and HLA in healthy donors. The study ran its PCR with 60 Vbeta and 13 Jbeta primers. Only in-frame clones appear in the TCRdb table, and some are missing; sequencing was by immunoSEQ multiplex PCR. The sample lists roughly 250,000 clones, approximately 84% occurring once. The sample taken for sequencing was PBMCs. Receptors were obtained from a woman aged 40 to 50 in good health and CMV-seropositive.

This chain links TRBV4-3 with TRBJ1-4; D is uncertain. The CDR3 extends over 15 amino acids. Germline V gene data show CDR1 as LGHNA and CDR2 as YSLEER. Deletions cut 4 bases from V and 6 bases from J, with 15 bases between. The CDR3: CASSPRGSVDEKLFF. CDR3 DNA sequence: TGCGCCAGCAGCCCCCGAGGTTCTGTTGATGAAAAACTGTTTTTT.

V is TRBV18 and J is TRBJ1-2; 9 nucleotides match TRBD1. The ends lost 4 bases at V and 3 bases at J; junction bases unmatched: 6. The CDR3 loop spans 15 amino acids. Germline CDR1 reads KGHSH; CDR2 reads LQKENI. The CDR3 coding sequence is TGTGCCAGCTCACGGGTACAGGGGGCAGACTATGGCTACACCTTC. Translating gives CASSRVQGADYGYTF.